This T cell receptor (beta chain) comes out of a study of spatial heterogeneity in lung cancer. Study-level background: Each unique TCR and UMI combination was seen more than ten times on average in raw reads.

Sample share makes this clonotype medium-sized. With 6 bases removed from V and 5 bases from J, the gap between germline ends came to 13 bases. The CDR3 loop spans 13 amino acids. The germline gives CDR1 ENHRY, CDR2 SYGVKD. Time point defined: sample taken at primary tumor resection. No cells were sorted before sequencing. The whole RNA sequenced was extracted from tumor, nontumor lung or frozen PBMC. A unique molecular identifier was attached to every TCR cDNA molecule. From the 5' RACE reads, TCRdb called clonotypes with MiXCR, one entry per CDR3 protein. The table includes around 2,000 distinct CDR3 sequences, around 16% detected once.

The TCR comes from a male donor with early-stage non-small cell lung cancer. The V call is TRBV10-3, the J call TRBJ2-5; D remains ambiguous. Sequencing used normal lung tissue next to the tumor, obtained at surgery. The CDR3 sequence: CAIRRSQGETQYF. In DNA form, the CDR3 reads TGTGCCATCAGGCGGTCTCAAGGGGAGACCCAGTACTTC.